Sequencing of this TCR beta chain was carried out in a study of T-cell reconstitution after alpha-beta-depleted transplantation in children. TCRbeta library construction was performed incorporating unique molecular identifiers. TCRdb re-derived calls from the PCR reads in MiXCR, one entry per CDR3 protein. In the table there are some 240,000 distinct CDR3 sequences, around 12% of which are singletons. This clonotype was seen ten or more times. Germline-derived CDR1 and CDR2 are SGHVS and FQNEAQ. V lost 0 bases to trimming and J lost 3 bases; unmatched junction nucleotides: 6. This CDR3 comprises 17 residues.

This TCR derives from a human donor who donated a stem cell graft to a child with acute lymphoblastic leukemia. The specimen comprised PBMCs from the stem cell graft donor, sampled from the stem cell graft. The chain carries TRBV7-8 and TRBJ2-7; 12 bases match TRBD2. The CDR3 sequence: CASSLAFRTSGIYEQYF. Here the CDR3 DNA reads TGTGCCAGCAGCTTAGCGTTTAGGACTAGCGGGATCTACGAGCAGTACTTC.